Shown below are 12 T cell receptor beta chains from a single sample sequenced in a study of regulatory T cells in long-lasting Graves disease. Construction of TCR beta libraries relied on iRepertoire HTBI primers and on Arm-PCR targeting CDR3 regions. MiXCR, run by TCRdb on the multiplex PCR reads, gives a single entry per CDR3 protein. The sample shows hundreds of thousands of distinct CDR3 sequences, more than 10% of them seen only once. Time point here: newly diagnosed GD, antithyroid drugs for less than 3 months. PBMC-extracted RNA yielded the TCR library. Separately, the same data were catalogued under a study of T cells in Graves' hyperthyroidism and ophthalmopathy.

The sample in question was peripheral blood mononuclear cells (PBMCs), obtained at new diagnosis, from a patient treated with antithyroid drugs. These receptor sequences come from a woman in her twenties or thirties with Graves disease.

This clonotype was seen many times. This chain's CDR3 is CAISGEGNPYEQYF. The DNA of the CDR3 is TGTGCCATCAGTGGAGAGGGTAACCCCTACGAGCAGTACTTC. The V gene is TRBV10-3, the J gene TRBJ2-7; TRBD2 might be the D (5 bases). The CDR3 consists of 14 residues. V gave up 4 bases and J gave up 2 bases, with 12 bases separating them. CDR1 is ENHRY and CDR2 is SYGVKD in the germline V gene.

V gene TRBV4-1 combines with J gene TRBJ2-1; D possibly corresponds to TRBD2 (6 bases). CDR1 is MGHRA, CDR2 YSYEKL, per germline. This CDR3 is 13 amino acids long. Trimming removed 8 bases at V and 5 bases at J, with 13 bases between. For the CDR3, the DNA is TGCGCCAGCCGGAGGGCGGGGAACAATGAGCAGTTCTTC. Its translation: CASRRAGNNEQFF.

This clonotype was seen repeatedly, ten times or more. The rearrangement joins TRBV2 to TRBJ2-2, with TRBD2 matching over 12 bases. CDR1 and CDR2 (germline): SNHLY, FYNNEI. The V and J ends lost 6 bases and 4 bases, in that order; junction bases with no gene match: 3. CDR3 length equals 15 residues. The CDR3: CASRGLAGSTGELFF. In DNA, the CDR3 is TGTGCCAGCAGAGGACTAGCGGGAAGCACCGGGGAGCTGTTTTTT.

A few counts support this clonotype. V gene TRBV19 combines with J gene TRBJ1-4, with TRBD1 as a possible D gene (6 bases). Germline V CDR1 and CDR2: LNHDA, SQIVND (reference sequence). Trimming took 6 bases from V and 12 from J, leaving 20 bases between them. The CDR3 sequence is 14 residues long. The DNA of the CDR3 is TGTGCCAGTAGCTCCGGACAAACAGGGATAGAACTGTTTTTT. It translates to CASSSGQTGIELFF. The variable domain in full, with the rest retrieved from reference TRBV19 and TRBJ1-4, is DGGITQSPKYLFRKEGQNVTLSCEQNLNHDAMYWYRQDPGQGLRLIYYSQIVNDFQKGDIAEGYSVSREKKESFPLTVTSAQKNPTAFYLCASSSGQTGIELFFGSGTQLSVL.

This clonotype showed up many times. CDR3 sequence (DNA): TGTGCCAGCAGCCTTTCAATCGGGGTGGGGGGCAATCAGCCCCAGCATTTT. Its protein is CASSLSIGVGGNQPQHF. The chain uses TRBV13 and TRBJ1-5, with a possible D match to TRBD1 (5 bases). The CDR3 is made up of 17 amino acids. Between the trimmed V and J ends, which lost 5 bases and 2 bases, there was a span of 19 bases. Germline V gene lookup returns CDR1 PRHDT and CDR2 FYEKMQ (reference sequence).

To note about this clonotype: This likely came from a read error, as a far larger clone is one base away. V usage is TRBV27 and J usage is TRBJ1-2; tentative D call: TRBD1 (5 bases). Germline values: CDR1 MNHEY, CDR2 SMNVEV (reference sequence). Trimming removed 5 bases from V and 2 bases from J, with 12 bases in between. The length of the CDR3 is 14 residues. CDR3 nucleotides: TGTGCCAGCAGTATCGTCGACAGCAACTATGGCTACACCTTC. Protein product: CASSIVDSNYGYTF.

This clonotype was recorded at least ten times. The gene calls are TRBV28 and TRBJ1-5; 9 bases map to TRBD1. Germline lookup yields CDR1 MDHEN and CDR2 SYDVKM. This CDR3 spans 15 amino acids. With V trimmed by 6 bases and J by 5 bases, 8 bases remained unmatched. The DNA of the CDR3 is TGTGCCAGCAGGAGGACAGGGGCGGATTATCAGCCCCAGCATTTT. Its translation: CASRRTGADYQPQHF.

This clonotype was observed many times. The genes are TRBV19 and TRBJ1-2; 8 bases match TRBD1. V shed 7 bases, J shed 4 bases, and the junction held 14 bases outside the gene matches. The CDR3 is made up of 16 amino acids. From germline, CDR1 is LNHDA and CDR2 SQIVND (reference sequence). CDR3 DNA sequence: TGTGCCAGTACCCCCGCCGGTGAGACAGGGGTCTATGGCTACACCTTC. Translated: CASTPAGETGVYGYTF.

Ten or more counts support this clonotype. The chain is built from TRBV6-2 or TRBV6-3 and TRBJ2-1, with 11 bases lining up with TRBD2. Per the germline V gene, CDR1 is MNHEY and CDR2 is SVGEGT. The J segment lost 1 base and the V segment lost 4 bases, leaving 9 bases of the junction unmatched. The CDR3 has 18 residues. CDR3 region: CASSLLFTSGRSYNEQFF. CDR3 coding DNA: TGTGCCAGCAGTTTATTATTCACTAGCGGGAGATCCTACAATGAGCAGTTCTTC.

This clonotype was found a few times. V gene TRBV19 combines with J gene TRBJ1-2, with 10 bases matching TRBD1. The length of the CDR3 is 13 residues. Germline loops: CDR1 LNHDA, CDR2 SQIVND (reference sequence). V shed 8 bases and J 0 bases; nucleotides not matched to a gene: 0. The CDR3 DNA reads TGTGCCAGTGGGACAGGGGCTAACTATGGCTACACCTTC. Its translation is CASGTGANYGYTF. The variable domain in full, completed from reference TRBV19 and TRBJ1-2, reads DGGITQSPKYLFRKEGQNVTLSCEQNLNHDAMYWYRQDPGQGLRLIYYSQIVNDFQKGDIAEGYSVSREKKESFPLTVTSAQKNPTAFYLCASGTGANYGYTFGSGTRLTVV.

This clonotype was recorded at least ten times. This chain links TRBV4-3 with TRBJ1-3; 7 bases are a match to TRBD1. Germline assignment: CDR1 LGHNA and CDR2 YSLEER. Losses at the gene ends were 3 bases for V and 4 bases for J; bases not matched to a gene: 6. The CDR3 is 15 amino acids. The CDR3 nucleotides are TGCGCCAGCAGCCAGGCACAGGGGTTCGGAAACACCATATATTTT. Its protein product is CASSQAQGFGNTIYF.

The chain carries TRBV5-1 and TRBJ1-5, with a weak D call TRBD1 (5 bases). CDR3 size: 16 residues. V lost 1 base and J lost 6, with 17 bases in between. CDR1 is SGHRS and CDR2 is YFSETQ in the germline V gene. The CDR3 DNA is TGCGCCAGCAGCTTGTATCCCTCCGGAAGGGGTCAGCCCCAGCATTTT. Encoded protein: CASSLYPSGRGQPQHF.